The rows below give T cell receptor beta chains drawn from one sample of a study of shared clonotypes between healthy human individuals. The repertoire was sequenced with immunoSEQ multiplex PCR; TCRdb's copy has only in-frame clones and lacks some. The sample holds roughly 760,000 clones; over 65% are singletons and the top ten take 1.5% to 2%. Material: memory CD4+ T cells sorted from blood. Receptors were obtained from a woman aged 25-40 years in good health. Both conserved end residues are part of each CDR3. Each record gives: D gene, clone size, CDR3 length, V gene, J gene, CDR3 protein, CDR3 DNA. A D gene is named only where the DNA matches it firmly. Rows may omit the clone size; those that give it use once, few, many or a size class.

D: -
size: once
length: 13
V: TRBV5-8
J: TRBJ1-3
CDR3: CATSRGSGNTIYF
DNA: TGTGCCACCTCGAGGGGGTCTGGAAACACCATATATTTT

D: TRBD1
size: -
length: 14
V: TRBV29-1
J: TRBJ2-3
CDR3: CSVGRQGPTDTQYF
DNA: TGCAGCGTTGGGCGACAGGGTCCGACAGATACGCAGTATTTT

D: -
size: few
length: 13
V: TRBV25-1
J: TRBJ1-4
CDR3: CASSDPVLQKLFF
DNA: TGTGCCAGCAGTGACCCCGTCCTACAAAAACTGTTTTTT

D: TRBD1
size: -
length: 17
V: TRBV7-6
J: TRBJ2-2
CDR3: CASSLVGDSQITGELFF
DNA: TGTGCCAGCAGCTTAGTGGGGGACAGCCAAATCACCGGGGAGCTGTTTTTT

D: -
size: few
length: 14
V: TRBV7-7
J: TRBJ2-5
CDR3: CASSYGIGQETQYF
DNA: TGTGCCAGCAGCTACGGCATAGGTCAAGAGACCCAGTACTTC

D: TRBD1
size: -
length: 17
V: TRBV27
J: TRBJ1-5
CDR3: CASSPQGAHGGTQPQHF
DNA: TGTGCCAGCAGTCCCCAGGGGGCGCATGGGGGGACTCAGCCCCAGCATTTT

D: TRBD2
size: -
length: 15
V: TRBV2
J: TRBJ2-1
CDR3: CASSELAAAYNEQFF
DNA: TGTGCCAGCAGCGAACTAGCGGCCGCCTACAATGAGCAGTTCTTC

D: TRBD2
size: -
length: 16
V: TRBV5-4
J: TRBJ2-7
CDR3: CASSYLRTSGLYEQYF
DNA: TGTGCCAGCAGCTATCTAAGGACTAGCGGACTCTACGAGCAGTACTTC

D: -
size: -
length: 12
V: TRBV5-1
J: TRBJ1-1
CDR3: CASSPWGSEAFF
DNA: TGCGCCAGCAGCCCTTGGGGCAGTGAAGCTTTCTTT

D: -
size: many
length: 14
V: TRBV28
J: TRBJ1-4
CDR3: CASSSPGAGEKLFF
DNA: TGTGCCAGCAGCTCCCCAGGGGCGGGTGAAAAACTGTTTTTT

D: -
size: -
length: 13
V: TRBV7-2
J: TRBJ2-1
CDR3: CASSPLLRVHQFF
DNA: TGTGCCAGCAGCCCCCTTCTGAGGGTCCACCAGTTCTTC

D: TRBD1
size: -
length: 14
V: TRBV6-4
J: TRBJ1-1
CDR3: CASRATGDNTEAFF
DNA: TGTGCCAGCAGGGCGACAGGGGATAACACTGAAGCTTTCTTT

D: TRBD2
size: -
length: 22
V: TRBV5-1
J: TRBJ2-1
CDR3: CASSLGFPGLAGLTPSYNEQFF
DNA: TGCGCCAGCAGCTTGGGATTCCCGGGACTAGCGGGATTAACGCCCTCCTACAATGAGCAGTTCTTC

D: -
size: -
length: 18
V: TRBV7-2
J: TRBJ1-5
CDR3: CASSPSDPFRASWQPQHF
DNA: TGTGCCAGCAGCCCATCCGACCCATTCAGGGCTTCGTGGCAGCCCCAGCATTTT

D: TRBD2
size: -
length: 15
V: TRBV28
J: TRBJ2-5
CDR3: CASISRIGRKETQYF
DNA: TGTGCCAGCATTTCCCGGATCGGGAGGAAAGAGACCCAGTACTTC

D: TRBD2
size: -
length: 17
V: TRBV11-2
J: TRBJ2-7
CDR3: CASSLASGGPSSYEQYF
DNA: TGTGCCAGCAGCTTAGCTAGCGGGGGACCCAGCTCCTACGAGCAGTACTTC

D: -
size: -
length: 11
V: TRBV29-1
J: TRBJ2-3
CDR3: CSVADQHTQYF
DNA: TGCAGCGTGGCGGACCAGCATACGCAGTATTTT

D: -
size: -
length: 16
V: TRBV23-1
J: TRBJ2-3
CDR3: CASSQGRYLPTDTQYF
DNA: TGCGCCAGCAGTCAAGGACGTTATTTACCCACAGATACGCAGTATTTT

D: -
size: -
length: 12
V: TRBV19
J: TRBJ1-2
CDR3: CASSISHYGYTF
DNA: TGTGCCAGTAGTATTTCTCACTATGGCTACACCTTC

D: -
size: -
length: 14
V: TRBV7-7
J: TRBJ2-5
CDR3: CASSFSGNQETQYF
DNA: TGTGCCAGCAGCTTTTCAGGAAACCAAGAGACCCAGTACTTC

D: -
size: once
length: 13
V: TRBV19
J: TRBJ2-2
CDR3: CASKRYPTGELFF
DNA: TGTGCCAGTAAACGCTACCCCACCGGGGAGCTGTTTTTT

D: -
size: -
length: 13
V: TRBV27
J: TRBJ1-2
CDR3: CASRPAGFYGYTF
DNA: TGTGCCAGCAGACCTGCGGGGTTCTATGGCTACACCTTC

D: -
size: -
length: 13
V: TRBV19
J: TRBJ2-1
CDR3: CASSIPGANEQFF
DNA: TGTGCCAGTAGTATCCCGGGGGCGAATGAGCAGTTCTTC

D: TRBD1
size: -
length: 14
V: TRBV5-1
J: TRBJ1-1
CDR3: CASSSGTENTEAFF
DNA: TGCGCCAGCAGCTCGGGGACAGAGAACACTGAAGCTTTCTTT

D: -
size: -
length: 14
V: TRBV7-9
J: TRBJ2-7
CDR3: CASSLGVAGSEQYF
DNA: TGTGCCAGCAGCTTAGGAGTGGCAGGGAGCGAGCAGTACTTC

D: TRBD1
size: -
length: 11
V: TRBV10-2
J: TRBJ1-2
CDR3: CATGTGYGYTF
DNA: TGCGCCACCGGGACAGGGTATGGCTACACCTTC

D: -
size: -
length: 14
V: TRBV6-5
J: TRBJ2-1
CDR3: CASRRLEPYNEQFF
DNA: TGTGCCAGCAGAAGACTAGAACCCTACAATGAGCAGTTCTTC

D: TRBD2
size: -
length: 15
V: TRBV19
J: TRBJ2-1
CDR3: CASSSGGSSYNEQFF
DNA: TGTGCCAGTAGTTCCGGCGGGAGTTCCTACAATGAGCAGTTCTTC

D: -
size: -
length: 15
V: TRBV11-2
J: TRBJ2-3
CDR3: CASKKERRGTDTQYF
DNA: TGTGCCAGCAAAAAGGAACGACGCGGCACAGATACGCAGTATTTT

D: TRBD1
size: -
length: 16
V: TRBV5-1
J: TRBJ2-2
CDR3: CASSYRDRVPTGELFF
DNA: TGCGCCAGCAGCTACCGGGACAGGGTTCCCACCGGGGAGCTGTTTTTT

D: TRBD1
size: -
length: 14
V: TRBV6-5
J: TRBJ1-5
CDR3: CASRTGGRDQPQHF
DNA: TGTGCCAGCAGGACAGGGGGTAGGGATCAGCCCCAGCATTTT

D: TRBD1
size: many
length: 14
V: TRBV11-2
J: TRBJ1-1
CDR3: CASSLGQGGTEAFF
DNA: TGTGCCAGCAGCTTAGGACAGGGGGGGACTGAAGCTTTCTTT

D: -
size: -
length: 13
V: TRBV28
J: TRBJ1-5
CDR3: CASSLYGNQPQHF
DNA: TGTGCCAGCAGTTTGTATGGCAATCAGCCCCAGCATTTT

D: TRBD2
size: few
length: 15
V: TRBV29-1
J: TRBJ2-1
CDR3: CSVEGPSGRTSEQFF
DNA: TGCAGCGTTGAAGGGCCTAGCGGGAGGACTAGTGAGCAGTTCTTC

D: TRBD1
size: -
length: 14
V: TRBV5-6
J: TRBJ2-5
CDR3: CASSSWTGVETQYF
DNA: TGTGCCAGCAGCTCCTGGACAGGGGTGGAAACCCAGTACTTC

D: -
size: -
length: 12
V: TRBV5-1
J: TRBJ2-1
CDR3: CASSLRATEQFF
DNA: TGCGCCAGCAGCTTGAGGGCCACTGAGCAGTTCTTC

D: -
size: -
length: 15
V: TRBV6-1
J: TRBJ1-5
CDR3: CASSEGPGLHQPQHF
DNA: TGTGCCAGCAGTGAAGGACCCGGGCTGCATCAGCCCCAGCATTTT

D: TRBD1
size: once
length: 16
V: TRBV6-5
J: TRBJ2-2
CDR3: CASSSEGDSRTGELFF
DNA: TGTGCCAGCAGTTCGGAAGGGGACAGTAGGACCGGGGAGCTGTTTTTT

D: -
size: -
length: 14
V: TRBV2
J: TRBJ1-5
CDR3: CASAPLGRNQPQHF
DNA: TGTGCCAGCGCACCTTTGGGCCGCAATCAGCCCCAGCATTTT

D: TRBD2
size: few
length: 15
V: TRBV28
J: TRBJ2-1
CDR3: CASDNSGIPYNEQFF
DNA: TGTGCCAGTGACAATAGCGGGATCCCCTACAATGAGCAGTTCTTC

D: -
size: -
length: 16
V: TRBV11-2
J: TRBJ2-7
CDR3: CASSLVGGDNSYEQYF
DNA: TGTGCCAGCAGCTTAGTGGGAGGGGACAACTCCTACGAGCAGTACTTC

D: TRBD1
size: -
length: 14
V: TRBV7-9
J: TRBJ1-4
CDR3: CASSPGTAFEKLFF
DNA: TGTGCCAGCAGTCCCGGGACAGCCTTTGAAAAACTGTTTTTT

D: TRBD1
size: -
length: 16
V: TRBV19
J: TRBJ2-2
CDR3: CASSIGGQVGTGELFF
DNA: TGTGCCAGTAGTATAGGGGGACAGGTTGGCACCGGGGAGCTGTTTTTT

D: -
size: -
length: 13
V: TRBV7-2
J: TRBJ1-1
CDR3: CASSPQGYTEAFF
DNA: TGTGCCAGCAGCCCGCAGGGGTACACTGAAGCTTTCTTT

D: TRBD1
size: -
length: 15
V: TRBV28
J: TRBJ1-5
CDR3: CASSRDRGNNQPQHF
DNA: TGTGCCAGCAGTAGAGACAGGGGGAATAATCAGCCCCAGCATTTT

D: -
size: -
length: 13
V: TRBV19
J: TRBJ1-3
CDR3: CASEGLSGNTIYF
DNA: TGTGCCAGTGAAGGGCTATCCGGAAACACCATATATTTT